These 18 T cell receptor beta chains share one sample of origin, sequenced in a study of glioma-infiltrating T cells after dendritic cell vaccination (TCRdb year 2016). Library construction relied on the immunoSEQ multiplex PCR assay. Here the immuneACCESS table is served through TCRdb, limited to in-frame sequences with V and J called. Missing clones are a known gap in these copies; in checked studies unresolved V genes cover under half, and the rest lacks a known reason. This sample comprises roughly 100,000 clones, roughly 79% of them detected only once. The ten largest make up about 12% of the sample. The sample was blood, taken before dendritic cell vaccination. Receptor source: a human donor with glioblastoma.

The J gene is TRBJ2-5, the V gene TRBV5-4; 7 bases are a match to TRBD2. This CDR3 contains 16 residues. Germline loops: CDR1 SGHNT, CDR2 YYREEE (reference sequence). V trimming: 0 bases; J trimming: 5 bases; junction bases outside the gene matches: 10. CDR3 sequence: CASSLGGGRNKETQYF. In DNA form, the CDR3 reads TGTGCCAGCAGCTTGGGGGGAGGGAGGAATAAGGAGACCCAGTACTTC. The variable domain in full, completed from reference TRBV5-4 and TRBJ2-5, reads ETGVTQSPTHLIKTRGQQVTLRCSSQSGHNTVSWYQQALGQGPQFIFQYYREEENGRGNFPPRFSGLQFPNYSSELNVNALELDDSALYLCASSLGGGRNKETQYFGPGTRLLVL.

This chain links TRBV19 with TRBJ1-1; the D is unclear. The V gene lost 6 bases and the J gene lost 3 bases, with 14 bases spanning the gap. The length of the CDR3 is 14 residues. From germline, CDR1 is LNHDA and CDR2 SQIVND (reference sequence). In DNA, the CDR3 is TGTGCCAGTAGATTTCAGCCGAGGGACACTGAAGCTTTCTTT. Translated, it gives CASRFQPRDTEAFF. The full variable domain, completed using reference TRBV19 and TRBJ1-1, is DGGITQSPKYLFRKEGQNVTLSCEQNLNHDAMYWYRQDPGQGLRLIYYSQIVNDFQKGDIAEGYSVSREKKESFPLTVTSAQKNPTAFYLCASRFQPRDTEAFFGQGTRLTVV.

This chain joins TRBV6-6 and TRBJ2-3; maybe TRBD1 (5 bases). Germline V gives CDR1 MNHNY, CDR2 SVGAGI (reference sequence). V dropped 1 base and J dropped 4 bases, with 12 bases sitting between them. The CDR3 spans 15 residues. DNA for the CDR3: TGTGCCAGCAGTTACTTGACACAGGCCCCAGATACGCAGTATTTT. Translating it yields CASSYLTQAPDTQYF.

This chain joins TRBV6-1 and TRBJ2-5, with a tentative D call TRBD2 (5 bases). CDR3 size: 13 residues. Per the germline V gene, CDR1 is MNHNS and CDR2 is SASEGT. V dropped 6 bases and J dropped 1 base, with 9 bases sitting between them. Here the CDR3 DNA reads TGTGCCAGCAGGGTCAGCGGCCAAGAGACCCAGTACTTC. Its translation is CASRVSGQETQYF.

The sample holds one count of this clone. This chain links TRBV5-4 with TRBJ2-5; D is perhaps TRBD2 (6 bases). Germline V lookup: CDR1 SGHNT, CDR2 YYREEE (reference sequence). CDR3 size: 14 residues. V dropped 4 bases and J dropped 2 bases, with 12 bases sitting between them. Written as DNA, the CDR3 is TGTGCCAGCAGCCCTGGACTAAATCAAGAGACCCAGTACTTC. It specifies CASSPGLNQETQYF.

The chain is built from TRBV11-3 and TRBJ2-7; no clear D gene. Germline-derived CDR1 and CDR2 are SGHNT and YENEEA. With 3 bases removed from V and 2 bases from J, the gap between germline ends came to 11 bases. The CDR3 totals 14 residues. The CDR3 DNA follows: TGTGCCAGCAGCTTCAGTATTTCCGCCTACGAGCAGTACTTC. Its translation: CASSFSISAYEQYF.

The V call is TRBV7-3, the J call TRBJ2-5; TRBD1 matches at 7 bases. The J call is uncertain, as TRBJ2-7 better fits the DNA end. CDR3 length: 14 residues. Germline CDR1 is SGHTA and CDR2 is FQGTGA. The CDR3 reads CASSSSDRPYEQYF. In DNA form, the CDR3 reads TGTGCCAGCAGCTCTTCGGACAGGCCCTACGAGCAGTACTTC.

The rearrangement links TRBV30 to TRBJ1-1, with D uncertain. Germline CDR1 is GTSNPN and CDR2 is SVGIG (reference sequence). The CDR3 length is 13 residues. Trimming removed 4 bases at V and 5 bases at J, with 14 bases between. The CDR3: CAWKLARDTEAFF. CDR3 DNA: TGTGCCTGGAAGTTAGCCCGGGATACTGAAGCTTTCTTT. Supplemented by reference TRBV30 and TRBJ1-1, the full variable domain reads SQTIHQWPATLVQPVGSPLSLECTVEGTSNPNLYWYRQAAGRGLQLLFYSVGIGQISSEVPQNLSASRPQDRQFILSSKKLLLSDSGFYLCAWKLARDTEAFFGQGTRLTVV.

The chain is built from TRBV4-2 and TRBJ2-1; 9 bases agree with TRBD2. CDR1 and CDR2 (germline): LGHNA, YNFKEQ. The CDR3 contains 17 residues. V lost 0 bases, J lost 0 bases, and 3 bases stayed unmatched. In DNA, the CDR3 is TGTGCCAGCAGCCAAGATCTGGGACTAGCCTCCTACAATGAGCAGTTCTTC. Its translation: CASSQDLGLASYNEQFF.

This clone came up once. The gene calls are TRBV7-9 and TRBJ2-3; D is perhaps TRBD2 (5 bases). Between the trimmed V and J ends, which lost 3 bases and 6 bases, there was a span of 13 bases. The CDR3 consists of 14 residues. CDR1 and CDR2 from the germline V gene are SEHNR and FQNEAQ (reference sequence). Here the CDR3 DNA reads TGTGCCAGCAGCTTCGACTATGGTGGGGATACGCAGTATTTT. The encoded protein is CASSFDYGGDTQYF.

This chain joins TRBV7-2 and TRBJ1-1, with TRBD1 as a possible D gene (5 bases). V was trimmed by 6 bases and J by 4 bases, leaving 15 bases between them. This CDR3 is 14 amino acids long. The germline V gene has CDR1 SGHTA and CDR2 FQGNSA. The CDR3 spells CASRGGGSATEAFF. In nucleotides, the CDR3 is TGTGCCAGCAGGGGCGGGGGGTCGGCCACTGAAGCTTTCTTT.

The V gene is TRBV4-3, the J gene TRBJ1-2; D gene unclear. V gave up 0 bases and J gave up 4 bases, with 9 bases separating them. This CDR3 contains 14 residues. From germline, CDR1 is LGHNA and CDR2 YSLEER. The CDR3 sequence: CASSQDRRSYGYTF. The CDR3 nucleotides read TGCGCCAGCAGCCAAGACAGGCGATCCTATGGCTACACCTTC.

The V call is TRBV2, the J call TRBJ1-2; D is ambiguous. Trimming removed 3 bases from V and 2 bases from J, with 13 bases in between. This CDR3 contains 15 residues. Germline values: CDR1 SNHLY, CDR2 FYNNEI. In DNA form, the CDR3 reads TGTGCCAGCAGTGAGAGTCAGGATCGGAACTATGGCTACACCTTC. Translating it yields CASSESQDRNYGYTF. Combining the CDR3 with reference TRBV2 and TRBJ1-2 gives the whole variable domain EPEVTQTPSHQVTQMGQEVILRCVPISNHLYFYWYRQILGQKVEFLVSFYNNEISEKSEIFDDQFSVERPDGSNFTLKIRSTKLEDSAMYFCASSESQDRNYGYTFGSGTRLTVV.

This clone was recorded a few times. V is TRBV2 and J is TRBJ1-1; no firm D call. Germline V CDR1 and CDR2: SNHLY, FYNNEI. CDR3 length: 11 amino acids. V was clipped by 6 bases and J by 9 bases, with 11 bases between them. The CDR3 DNA is TGTGCCAGCAGCCTCCCAGTAAAAGCTTTCTTT. This translates into CASSLPVKAFF.

The chain is built from TRBV27 and TRBJ2-5; 9 nucleotides agree with TRBD2. Germline V gives CDR1 MNHEY, CDR2 SMNVEV (reference sequence). J gave up 4 bases and V 9 bases, and 15 bases lay outside the gene matches. The length of the CDR3 is 16 residues. The CDR3 nucleotides read TGTGCCAGACCGGGGGGCGGGGGGGGACGACGAGAGACCCAGTACTTC. As protein: CARPGGGGGRRETQYF.

The genes are TRBV5-1 and TRBJ2-7, with D unclear. The CDR3 length is 15 residues. Germline CDR1 and CDR2: SGHRS and YFSETQ. Trimming removed 0 bases from V and 0 bases from J, with 10 bases in between. Here the CDR3 DNA reads TGCGCCAGCAGCTTGGGTGTCTCTAGCTCCTACGAGCAGTACTTC. Translation: CASSLGVSSSYEQYF.

V is TRBV5-1 and J is TRBJ2-5; D might be TRBD2 (6 bases). The germline V and J ends were trimmed by 0 bases and 4 bases, with 19 bases remaining between them. Germline-derived CDR1 and CDR2 are SGHRS and YFSETQ. The CDR3 consists of 17 residues. The CDR3 sequence is CASSLGLSGEVGETQYF. The CDR3 nucleotides are TGCGCCAGCAGCTTGGGGTTAAGTGGGGAGGTCGGAGAGACCCAGTACTTC.

The chain uses TRBV6-1 and TRBJ1-3, with D possibly being TRBD1 (6 bases). The CDR3 extends over 15 amino acids. Per the germline V gene, CDR1 is MNHNS and CDR2 is SASEGT. V was shortened by 4 bases and J by 2 bases, with 12 bases between the two germline ends. The CDR3 region is CASSVYRVTGNTIYF. The CDR3 DNA sequence: TGTGCCAGCAGTGTCTACAGGGTTACTGGAAACACCATATATTTT.